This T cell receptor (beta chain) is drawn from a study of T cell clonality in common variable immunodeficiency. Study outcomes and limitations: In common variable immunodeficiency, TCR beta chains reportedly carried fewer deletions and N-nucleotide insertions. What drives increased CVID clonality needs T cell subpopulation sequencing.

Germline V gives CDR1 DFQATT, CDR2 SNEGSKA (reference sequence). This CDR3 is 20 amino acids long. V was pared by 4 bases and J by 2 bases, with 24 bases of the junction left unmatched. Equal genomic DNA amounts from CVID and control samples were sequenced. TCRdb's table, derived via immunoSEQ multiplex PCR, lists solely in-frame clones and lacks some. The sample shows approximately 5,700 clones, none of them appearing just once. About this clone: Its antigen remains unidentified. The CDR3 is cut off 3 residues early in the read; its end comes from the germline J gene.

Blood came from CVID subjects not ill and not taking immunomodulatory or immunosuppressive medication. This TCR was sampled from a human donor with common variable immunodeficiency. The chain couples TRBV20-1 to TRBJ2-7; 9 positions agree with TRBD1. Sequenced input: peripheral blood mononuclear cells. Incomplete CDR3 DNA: TGCAGTGCTAAATTCAGGGGTTTGGGACAGGGAACTCTTTCCCCCTACGAG. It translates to CSAKFRGLGQGTLSPYE. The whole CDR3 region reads CSAKFRGLGQGTLSPYEQYF.